Below are 12 T cell receptor beta chains sequenced from a single sample in a study of T cell changes during pregnancy in multiple sclerosis. Data came from immunoSEQ multiplex PCR; TCRdb stores just in-frame clones and leaves some out. The sample gives 85,000 to 110,000 clones, roughly nine tenths of which show up once; around 0.92% is in the top ten. Material: peripheral blood, obtained after pregnancy. The receptors were sampled from a female donor with multiple sclerosis, enrolled in a pregnancy study.

This sequence joins TRBV28 and TRBJ1-2; 7 bases match TRBD1. The CDR3 consists of 15 residues. The V segment lost 3 bases and the J segment 3 bases; nucleotides outside the gene matches: 7. Germline CDR1 and CDR2: MDHEN and SYDVKM. Here the CDR3 reads CASSFLDREDYGYTF. In nucleotides, the CDR3 is TGTGCCAGCAGTTTCCTCGACAGGGAGGACTATGGCTACACCTTC.

V usage is TRBV7-5 and J usage is TRBJ2-7; the table's D call of TRBD1 was not tested on the DNA. TRBV7-5 is a recognized pseudogene. The CDR3 length is 15 residues. CDR3 DNA: TGTGTCAGAAGCCCTAGGGACAGGGAGATGGGCGAGCAGTACTTC. Translated: CVRSPRDREMGEQYF.

The count of this clone is one. The sample has other DNA sequences that encode this CDR3 too. The chain carries TRBV10-3 and TRBJ2-3, with a weak D call TRBD2 (6 bases). Per the germline V gene, CDR1 is ENHRY and CDR2 is SYGVKD. The V and J ends lost 4 bases and 1 base respectively, with 6 bases between them. The CDR3 runs to 13 residues. The CDR3 region has the DNA TGTGCCATCAGTGGGGGGGGCACAGATACGCAGTATTTT. Its protein is CAISGGGTDTQYF.

The chain is built from TRBV6-5 and TRBJ2-5, with 9 bases that match TRBD2. Unmatched junction bases numbered 5, after V lost 5 bases and J lost 1 base. Germline assignment: CDR1 MNHEY and CDR2 SVGAGI. CDR3 size: 15 residues. The CDR3 sequence is CASSPLSGGQETQYF. CDR3 in DNA: TGTGCCAGCAGTCCCCTTAGCGGGGGCCAAGAGACCCAGTACTTC.

This chain joins TRBV6-5 and TRBJ2-5; TRBD2 aligns across 9 bases. Germline loops: CDR1 MNHEY, CDR2 SVGAGI. V gave up 2 bases and J gave up 4 bases; unmatched junction bases: 8. The CDR3 contains 16 residues. The CDR3 region has the DNA TGTGCCAGCAGTTACGGGAGGCGGGGGGGCCTAGAGACCCAGTACTTC. This sequence encodes CASSYGRRGGLETQYF.

The V call is TRBV2, the J call TRBJ1-3, with D maybe TRBD1 (5 bases). Per the germline V gene, CDR1 is SNHLY and CDR2 is FYNNEI. This CDR3 comprises 14 residues. V dropped 7 bases and J dropped 0 bases, with 10 bases sitting between them. The CDR3 nucleotides are TGTGCCAGCATGGAGGGGAACTCTGGAAACACCATATATTTT. Residues: CASMEGNSGNTIYF.

This clone occurred once. The chain joins TRBV5-4 to TRBJ2-1; 8 nucleotides agree with TRBD2. After removal of 4 bases from V and 4 bases from J, the junction contained 7 bases not matched to a gene. This CDR3 is 15 amino acids long. Germline CDR1 is SGHNT and CDR2 is YYREEE (reference sequence). CDR3 DNA: TGTGCCAGCAGCGCCGGGACTAGGACATACAATGAGCAGTTCTTC. It encodes CASSAGTRTYNEQFF.

The chain employs TRBV11-2 and TRBJ2-5, with 9 bases fitting TRBD2. Germline V lookup: CDR1 SGHAT, CDR2 FQNNGV. The J segment lost 8 bases and the V segment lost 6 bases, leaving 7 bases of the junction unmatched. This CDR3 has 13 amino acids. The CDR3 nucleotides are TGTGCCAGCAGTTCCGGGACTAGCCCTACCCAGTACTTC. It translates to CASSSGTSPTQYF.

The rearrangement uses TRBV19 and TRBJ1-2, with TRBD1 as a possible D gene (6 bases). The CDR3 contains 13 residues. CDR1 and CDR2 (germline): LNHDA, SQIVND (reference sequence). The germline V and J ends were trimmed by 5 bases and 8 bases, with 15 bases remaining between them. CDR3 sequence (DNA): TGTGCCAGTAGTTTAACAGGGCAGGTCGGCTACACCTTC. This translates into CASSLTGQVGYTF.

The CDR3 bases are TGCGCCAGCAGCTTGAGCGGGGGAGACTACAATGAGCAGTTCTTC. Translated: CASSLSGGDYNEQFF. The chain combines TRBV5-1 with TRBJ2-1; 8 bases are shared with TRBD2. V was pared by 1 base and J by 3 bases, with 3 bases of the junction left unmatched. The length of the CDR3 is 15 residues. Looked up from germline, CDR1 is SGHRS and CDR2 is YFSETQ.

This clone was observed once. The genes are TRBV18 and TRBJ2-2; TRBD1 aligns across 8 bases. The V gene end was trimmed by 1 base and the J gene end by 1 base; junction bases not matched to a gene: 11. Germline values: CDR1 KGHSH, CDR2 LQKENI. The CDR3 is made up of 19 amino acids. The CDR3 DNA is TGTGCCAGCTCACCACGGGCGACGGGACAGGCTTTGAACACCGGGGAGCTGTTTTTT. Amino acid sequence: CASSPRATGQALNTGELFF.

The CDR3 spells CASRTPRTDNQPQHF. The CDR3 DNA sequence: TGTGCCAGTCGGACTCCGCGGACAGATAATCAGCCCCAGCATTTT. This rearrangement joins TRBV19 to TRBJ1-5, with a possible D match to TRBD1 (6 bases). From germline, CDR1 is LNHDA and CDR2 SQIVND (reference sequence). The CDR3 length is 15 residues. Trimming took 8 bases from V and 4 from J, leaving 18 bases between them.